The present T cell receptor beta chain was sequenced within a study of blood T cell repertoires in COVID-19 (dated by TCRdb to the early 2020s). For the study in its entirety: The collaborator samples originated in the United States, Italy and Spain and spanned the acute and convalescent phases of COVID-19. The sample metadata nearly always contained a de-identified subject ID, COVID-19 status, age in years and sex. Subjects who had been exposed to COVID-19, were actively infected with it, or had recovered from it provided the deeply sampled blood TCRbeta repertoires that made up the dataset. The samples were drawn from two sources: the first 160 participants of the ongoing ImmuneRACE study, and 950 to 1,500 subjects contributed by 6 global collaborators. Where available, HLA class I and class II types were taken from metadata supplied by the sample provider and were not determined by assay-based typing. The prospective study material was composed of cDNA or gDNA derived from T cells, B-cell-depleted T cells, or PBMCs. A freely available public database, intended as a resource for researchers studying the immune response to SARS-CoV-2, is where the repertoires were released.

One collaborating source in Seattle enrolled patients while the patients were actively infected and followed the patients over time throughout the course of disease. Each collaborating institution followed its own protocols to collect whole blood in K2EDTA tubes. For TCRbeta analysis, collaborators shipped samples in one of three forms: frozen whole blood, isolated PBMCs, or DNA extracted from either of those sample types. Overall results and qualifications from the work: The amount of clinical and demographic metadata varied by source and participant and was provided uncurated.

Trimming accounts for 0 bases at V and 7 bases at J, while the number of junction bases matched to no gene is 4. Counted from cysteine to phenylalanine, this CDR3 has 15 amino acids. Only the CDR3 part of the read is kept: 45 bases, read in frame from the first base. The germline V gene encodes CDR1 SGDLS and CDR2 YYNGEE. TCRbeta CDR3 regions were amplified from genomic DNA by means of the immunoSEQ Assay, a bias-controlled multiplex PCR. The authors' analysis ran thus. The number of nucleated cells in each sample was estimated from the amplification of reference gene primers within the assay. To quantify the absolute abundance of each unique TCRbeta CDR3 rearrangement, sequence reads were collapsed and filtered. For each sample, productive Simpson clonality was calculated as the square root of Simpson's diversity index across productive rearrangements. This is the immuneACCESS table as TCRdb keeps it, with only in-frame sequences that have V and J called. A part of the clones is gone; compared with another copy, unresolved V genes explain less than half, and the rest is unexplained. Clone size and V and J calls were adopted from that table, with D and trimming inferred from the DNA. This sample has hundreds of thousands of clones in its table, and around 92% of those were observed once. Clones ranked in the top ten supply around 2.8% of the sample.

Concerning this clone: Its antigen remains undetermined. Per-base qualities were not stored, and no clone one base away is much larger.

The TCR sequence derives from a young woman with COVID-19, enrolled during active disease. Sequenced sample: peripheral blood. The rearrangement joined TRBV9 to TRBJ1-2, and 12 junctional nucleotides match TRBD1. The CDR3 reads as follows: CASSVGGQGAFGYTF. The DNA reads as follows: TGTGCCAGCAGCGTAGGGGGACAGGGGGCTTTTGGCTACACCTTC.